Listed below are T cell receptor beta chains from one sample, sequenced in a study of long-term antiretroviral therapy in people with HIV. TCRdb's table, derived via immunoSEQ multiplex PCR, lists solely in-frame clones and lacks some. The table includes about 22,000 clones, more than 70% detected once. Sequencing was performed on unsorted PBMCs, taken less than 1.8 years before starting antiretroviral therapy. The origin of the receptors is a woman in her thirties or forties with HIV. Both conserved end residues are part of each CDR3. A D gene is named only where the DNA matches it firmly. Expanded clones get a size class; other rows say once, few or many, or leave the size out.

NA	NA	TRBV7-2	TRBJ1-3	TGTGCCAGCAGCTTATCCGGGAGTCACTCTGGAAACACCATATATTTT	CASSLSGSHSGNTIYF
NA	NA	TRBV15	TRBJ2-3	TGTGCCACCAGGGGTGGGCGCGTTACCAACACAGATACGCAGTATTTT	CATRGGRVTNTDTQYF
few	TRBD1	TRBV5-1	TRBJ2-7	TGCGCCAGCAGCTTGGCGACAGGGAGTGGCTACGAGCAGTACTTC	CASSLATGSGYEQYF
few	NA	TRBV6-1	TRBJ1-3	TGTGCCAGCAGCTTCCTAAGGGGAAACACCATATATTTT	CASSFLRGNTIYF
once	NA	TRBV6-5	TRBJ2-7	TGTGCCAGCAGTGCTCCGGGAAACGAGCAGTACTTC	CASSAPGNEQYF
NA	NA	TRBV25-1	TRBJ2-7	TGTGCCAGCAGTGATCAGGGGTTCGACGAGCAGTACTTC	CASSDQGFDEQYF
NA	NA	TRBV11-2	TRBJ2-5	TGTGCCAGCAGTACCCGGGCCCCCGGGGAGACCCAGTACTTC	CASSTRAPGETQYF
NA	NA	TRBV18	TRBJ2-3	TGTGCCAGCTCACCCCGTACCGTCGATACGCAGTATTTT	CASSPRTVDTQYF
NA	TRBD2	TRBV5-1	TRBJ2-1	TGCGCCAGCAGCTTGGAGCCTTTCGCGGGGGGGTTATACAATGAGCAGTTCTTC	CASSLEPFAGGLYNEQFF
few	NA	TRBV19	TRBJ2-7	TGTGCCAGTACCTCACGTACCTACGAGCAGTACTTC	CASTSRTYEQYF
NA	TRBD2	TRBV5-1	TRBJ2-1	TGCGCCAGCAGCCCTCTAGCGGGATCCTACAATGAGCAGTTCTTC	CASSPLAGSYNEQFF
few	NA	TRBV10-1	TRBJ2-1	TGCGCCAGCAGTGGTCTAGTTGGCAATGAGCAGTTCTTC	CASSGLVGNEQFF
NA	NA	TRBV6-5	TRBJ1-2	TGTGCCAGCAGCCCCGGGACACTCTATGGCTACACCTTC	CASSPGTLYGYTF
NA	NA	TRBV15	TRBJ1-4	TGTGCCACCAGCAGAGAGGGTAATGAAAAACTGTTTTTT	CATSREGNEKLFF
NA	NA	TRBV7-8	TRBJ1-3	TGTGCCAGCAGCGGAGGAAGGGGGACGGGAAACACCATATATTTT	CASSGGRGTGNTIYF
NA	TRBD2	TRBV5-6	TRBJ2-7	TGTGCCAGCAGCTTGGCCCCGGGGGGTGGGTTCTCCTACGAGCAGTACTTC	CASSLAPGGGFSYEQYF
NA	NA	TRBV7-2	TRBJ1-1	TGTGCCAGCAGCTTAGGGGAGAACACTGAAGCTTTCTTT	CASSLGENTEAFF